This TCR beta chain derives from a study of T cells in Graves' hyperthyroidism and ophthalmopathy. Researchers amplified the TCR beta CDR3 regions from RNA transcripts. The TCR CDR3 was amplified in a first-round RT-PCR using the HTBI primer set. TCRdb fed the multiplex PCR reads into MiXCR, producing one record per CDR3 protein. Of fewer than 350,000 distinct CDR3 sequences in the sample, about a sixth were seen once. CDR3 length: 14 residues. Trimming removed 7 bases from V and 6 bases from J; junction bases left unmatched: 9. This clonotype appeared many times. The sequence derives from a woman aged 40 to 49 with Graves' ophthalmopathy. The sequenced sample consisted of blood. The rearrangement joins TRBV12-3 or TRBV12-4 to TRBJ2-7, with 10 bases matching TRBD2. CDR3 bases: TGTGCCAGCACCCGGGGGCCTAGCGGGAGCGAGCAGTACTTC. This gives the protein CASTRGPSGSEQYF.